This TCR beta chain appears in the sequencing data of a study of cytomegalovirus exposure and HLA in healthy donors. The CDR3 runs 16 residues. Germline V CDR1 and CDR2: SGHNT, YYREEE (reference sequence). Deletions cut 0 bases from V and 6 bases from J, with 18 bases between. The PCR made use of 60 Vbeta and 13 Jbeta primers. The method was immunoSEQ multiplex PCR; TCRdb's version includes in-frame clones alone and lacks a portion of them. This sample carries 120,000 or so clones, around 80% of them seen once, and the ten largest clones take roughly 1.2%. Sequenced input: PBMCs. This sequence originates from a female donor in good health and CMV-seronegative. The chain joins TRBV5-4 to TRBJ1-2, with D tentatively TRBD1 (5 bases). The CDR3 loop reads CASSLEGRRGGDGYTF. CDR3 bases: TGTGCCAGCAGCTTGGAAGGGCGTCGGGGGGGGGATGGCTACACCTTC.